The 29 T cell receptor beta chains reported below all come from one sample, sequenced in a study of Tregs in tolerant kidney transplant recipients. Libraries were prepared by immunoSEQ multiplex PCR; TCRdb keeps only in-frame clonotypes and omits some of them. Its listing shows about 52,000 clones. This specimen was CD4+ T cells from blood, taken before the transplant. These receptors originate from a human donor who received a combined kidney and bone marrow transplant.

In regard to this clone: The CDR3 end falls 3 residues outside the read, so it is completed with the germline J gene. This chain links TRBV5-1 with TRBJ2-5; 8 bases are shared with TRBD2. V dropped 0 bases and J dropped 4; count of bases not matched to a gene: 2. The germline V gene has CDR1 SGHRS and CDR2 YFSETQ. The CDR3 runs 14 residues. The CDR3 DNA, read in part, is TGCGCCAGCAGCTTGGGGACTAGCAGAGAGACC. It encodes CASSLGTSRET. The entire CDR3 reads CASSLGTSRETQYF.

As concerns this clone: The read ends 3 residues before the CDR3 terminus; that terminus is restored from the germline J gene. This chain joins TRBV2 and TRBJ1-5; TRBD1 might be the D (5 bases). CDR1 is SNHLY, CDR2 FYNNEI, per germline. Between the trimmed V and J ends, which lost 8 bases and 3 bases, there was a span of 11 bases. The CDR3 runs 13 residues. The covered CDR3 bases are TGTGCCAGCTCTTCAGGGTCCAATCAGCCC. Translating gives CASSSGSNQP. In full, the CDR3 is CASSSGSNQPQHF.

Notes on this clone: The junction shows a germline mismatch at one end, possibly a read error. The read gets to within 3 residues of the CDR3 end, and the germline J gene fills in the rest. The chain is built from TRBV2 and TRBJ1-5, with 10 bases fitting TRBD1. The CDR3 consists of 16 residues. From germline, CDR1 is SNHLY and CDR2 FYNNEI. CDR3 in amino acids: CVSSERRDRGNQPQHF. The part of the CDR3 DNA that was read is TGTGTCAGCAGTGAGCGTCGGGACAGGGGAAATCAGCCC.

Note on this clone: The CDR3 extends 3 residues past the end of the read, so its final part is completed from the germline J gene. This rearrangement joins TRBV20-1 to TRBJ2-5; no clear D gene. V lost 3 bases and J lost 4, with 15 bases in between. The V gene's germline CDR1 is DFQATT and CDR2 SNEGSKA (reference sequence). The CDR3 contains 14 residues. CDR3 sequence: CSARADTSLETQYF. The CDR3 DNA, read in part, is TGCAGTGCTAGGGCCGACACGTCATTAGAGACC.

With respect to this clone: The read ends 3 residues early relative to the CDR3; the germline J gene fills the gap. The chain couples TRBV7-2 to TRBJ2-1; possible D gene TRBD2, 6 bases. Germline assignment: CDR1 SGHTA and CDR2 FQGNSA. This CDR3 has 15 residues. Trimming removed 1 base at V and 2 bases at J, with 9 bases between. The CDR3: CASSLGDSTYNEQFF. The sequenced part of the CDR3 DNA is TGTGCCAGCAGCTTAGGGGACTCAACCTACAATGAG.

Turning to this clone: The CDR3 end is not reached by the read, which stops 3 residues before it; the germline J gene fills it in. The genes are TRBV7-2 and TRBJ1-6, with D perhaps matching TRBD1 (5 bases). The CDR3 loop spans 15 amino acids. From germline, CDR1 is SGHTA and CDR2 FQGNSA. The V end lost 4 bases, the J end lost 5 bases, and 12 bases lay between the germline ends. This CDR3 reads CASSSQGFHNSPLHF. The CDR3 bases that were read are TGTGCCAGCAGCTCCCAGGGATTTCATAATTCACCC.

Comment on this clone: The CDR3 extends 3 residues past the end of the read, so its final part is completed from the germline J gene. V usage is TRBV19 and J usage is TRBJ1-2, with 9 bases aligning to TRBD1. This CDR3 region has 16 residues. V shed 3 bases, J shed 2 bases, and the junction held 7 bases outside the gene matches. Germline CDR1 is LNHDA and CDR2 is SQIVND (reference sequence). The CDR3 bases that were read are TGTGCCAGTAGTATTCAATATGGACAGGGGAACTATGGC. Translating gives CASSIQYGQGNYG. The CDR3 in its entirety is CASSIQYGQGNYGYTF.

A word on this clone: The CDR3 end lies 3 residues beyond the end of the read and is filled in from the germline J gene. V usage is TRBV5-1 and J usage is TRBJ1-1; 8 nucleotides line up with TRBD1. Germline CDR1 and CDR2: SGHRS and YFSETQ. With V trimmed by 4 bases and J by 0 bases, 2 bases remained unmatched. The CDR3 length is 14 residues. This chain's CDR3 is CASSGTGMNTEAFF. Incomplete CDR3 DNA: TGCGCCAGCAGCGGGACAGGAATGAACACTGAA.

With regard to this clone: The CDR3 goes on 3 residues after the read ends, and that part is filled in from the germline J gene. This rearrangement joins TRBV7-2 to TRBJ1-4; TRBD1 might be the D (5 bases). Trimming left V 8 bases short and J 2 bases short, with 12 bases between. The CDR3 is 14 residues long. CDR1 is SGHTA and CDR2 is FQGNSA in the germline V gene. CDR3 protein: CASRRDFTNEKLFF. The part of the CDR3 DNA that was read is TGTGCCAGCCGCAGGGACTTCACTAATGAAAAA.

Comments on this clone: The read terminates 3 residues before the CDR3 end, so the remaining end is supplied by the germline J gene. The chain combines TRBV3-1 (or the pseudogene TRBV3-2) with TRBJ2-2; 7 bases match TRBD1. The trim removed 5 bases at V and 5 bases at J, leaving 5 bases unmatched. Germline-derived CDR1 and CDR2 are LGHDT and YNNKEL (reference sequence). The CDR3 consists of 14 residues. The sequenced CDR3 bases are TGTGCCAGCAGCGGAACAGGGGCGACCGGGGAG. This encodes CASSGTGATGE. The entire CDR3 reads CASSGTGATGELFF.

Incomplete CDR3 DNA: TGTGCCAGCAGCTTACCAGGGAGACACGAG. The encoded protein is CASSLPGRHE. In full, the CDR3 reads CASSLPGRHEQYF. V usage is TRBV7-2 and J usage is TRBJ2-7; D possibly uses TRBD1 or TRBD2 (5 bases each). Read sequence stops 3 residues before the CDR3 end, and the germline J gene provides the missing end. CDR3 length equals 13 residues. Germline lookup yields CDR1 SGHTA and CDR2 FQGNSA. With 2 bases removed from V and 5 bases from J, the gap between germline ends came to 10 bases.

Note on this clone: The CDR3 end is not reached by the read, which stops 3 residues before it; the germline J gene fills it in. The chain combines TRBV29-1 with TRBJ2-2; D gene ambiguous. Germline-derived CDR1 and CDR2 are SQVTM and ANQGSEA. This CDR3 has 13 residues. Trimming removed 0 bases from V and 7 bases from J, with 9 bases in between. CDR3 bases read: TGCAGCGTTGAAGATGTGGCTGTCGGGGAG. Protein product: CSVEDVAVGE. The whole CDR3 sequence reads CSVEDVAVGELFF.

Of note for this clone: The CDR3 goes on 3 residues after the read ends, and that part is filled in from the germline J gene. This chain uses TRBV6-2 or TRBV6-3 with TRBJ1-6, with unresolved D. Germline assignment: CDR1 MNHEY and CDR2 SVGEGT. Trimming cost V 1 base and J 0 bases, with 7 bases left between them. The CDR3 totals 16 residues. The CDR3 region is CASSYYQSSYNSPLHF. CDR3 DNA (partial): TGTGCCAGCAGTTACTACCAGAGCTCCTATAATTCACCC.

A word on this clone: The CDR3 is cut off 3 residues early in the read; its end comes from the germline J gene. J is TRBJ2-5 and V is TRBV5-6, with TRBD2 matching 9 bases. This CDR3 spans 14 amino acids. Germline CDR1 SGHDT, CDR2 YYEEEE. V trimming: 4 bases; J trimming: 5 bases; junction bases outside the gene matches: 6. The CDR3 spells CASSQAGGVETQYF. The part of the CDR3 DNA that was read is TGTGCCAGCAGCCAAGCGGGGGGAGTTGAGACC.

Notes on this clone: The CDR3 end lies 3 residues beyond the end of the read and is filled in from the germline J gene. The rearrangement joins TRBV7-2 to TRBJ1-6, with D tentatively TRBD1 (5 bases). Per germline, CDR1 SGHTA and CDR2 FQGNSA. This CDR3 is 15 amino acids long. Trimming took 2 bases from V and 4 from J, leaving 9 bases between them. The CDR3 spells CASSLWGPYNSPLHF. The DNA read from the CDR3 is TGTGCCAGCAGCTTATGGGGCCCTTATAATTCACCC.

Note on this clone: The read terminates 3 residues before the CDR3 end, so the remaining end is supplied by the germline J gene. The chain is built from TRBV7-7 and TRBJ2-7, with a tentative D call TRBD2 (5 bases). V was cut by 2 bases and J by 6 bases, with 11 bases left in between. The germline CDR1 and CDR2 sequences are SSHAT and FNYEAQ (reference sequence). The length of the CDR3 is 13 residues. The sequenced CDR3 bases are TGTGCCAGCAGCTTAAAGGACGGACTCGAG. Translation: CASSLKDGLE. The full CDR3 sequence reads CASSLKDGLEQYF.

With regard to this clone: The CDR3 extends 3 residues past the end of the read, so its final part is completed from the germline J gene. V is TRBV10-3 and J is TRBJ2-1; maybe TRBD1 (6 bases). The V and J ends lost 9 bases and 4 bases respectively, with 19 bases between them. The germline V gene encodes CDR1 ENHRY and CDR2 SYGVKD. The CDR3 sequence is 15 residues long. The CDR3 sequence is CAIKPGTSVYNEQFF. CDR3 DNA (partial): TGTGCCATAAAGCCCGGGACATCCGTTTACAATGAG.

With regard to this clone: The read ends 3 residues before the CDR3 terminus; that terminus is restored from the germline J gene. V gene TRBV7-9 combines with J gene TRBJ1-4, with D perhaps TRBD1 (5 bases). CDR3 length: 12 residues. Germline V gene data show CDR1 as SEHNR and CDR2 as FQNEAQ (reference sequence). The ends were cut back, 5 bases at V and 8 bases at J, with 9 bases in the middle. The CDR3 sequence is CASSLRGEKLFF. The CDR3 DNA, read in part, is TGTGCCAGCAGCCTCCGGGGGGAAAAA.

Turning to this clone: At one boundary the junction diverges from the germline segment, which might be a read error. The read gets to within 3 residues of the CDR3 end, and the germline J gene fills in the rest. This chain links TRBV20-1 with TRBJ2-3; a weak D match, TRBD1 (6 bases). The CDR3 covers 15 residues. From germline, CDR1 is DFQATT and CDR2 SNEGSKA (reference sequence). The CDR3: CSAPVGAPPTGTQYF. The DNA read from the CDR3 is TGCAGTGCCCCAGTGGGGGCTCCCCCCACAGGTACG.

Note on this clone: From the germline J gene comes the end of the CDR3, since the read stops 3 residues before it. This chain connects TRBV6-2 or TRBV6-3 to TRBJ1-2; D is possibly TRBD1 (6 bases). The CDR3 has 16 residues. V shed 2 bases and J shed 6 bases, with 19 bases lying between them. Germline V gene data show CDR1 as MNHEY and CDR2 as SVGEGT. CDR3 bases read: TGTGCCAGCAGTTACATCAATACAGGGCGAAGCGATGGC. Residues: CASSYINTGRSDG. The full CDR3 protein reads CASSYINTGRSDGYTF.

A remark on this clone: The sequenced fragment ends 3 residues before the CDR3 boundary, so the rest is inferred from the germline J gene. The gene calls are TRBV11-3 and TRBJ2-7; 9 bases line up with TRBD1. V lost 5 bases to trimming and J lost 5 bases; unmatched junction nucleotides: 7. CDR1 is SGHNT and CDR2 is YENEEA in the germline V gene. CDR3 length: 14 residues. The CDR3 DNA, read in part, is TGTGCCAGCAGCAAAGGACAGGGGCAAGACGAG. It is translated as CASSKGQGQDE. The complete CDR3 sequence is CASSKGQGQDEQYF.

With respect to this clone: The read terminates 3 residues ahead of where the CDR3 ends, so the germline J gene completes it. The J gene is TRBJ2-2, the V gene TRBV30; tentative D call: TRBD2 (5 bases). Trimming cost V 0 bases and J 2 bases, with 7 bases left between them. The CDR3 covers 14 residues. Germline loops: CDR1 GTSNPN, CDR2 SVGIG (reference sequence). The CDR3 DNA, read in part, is TGTGCCTGGAGTGTATCTAGCAACACCGGGGAG. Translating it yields CAWSVSSNTGE. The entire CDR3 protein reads CAWSVSSNTGELFF.

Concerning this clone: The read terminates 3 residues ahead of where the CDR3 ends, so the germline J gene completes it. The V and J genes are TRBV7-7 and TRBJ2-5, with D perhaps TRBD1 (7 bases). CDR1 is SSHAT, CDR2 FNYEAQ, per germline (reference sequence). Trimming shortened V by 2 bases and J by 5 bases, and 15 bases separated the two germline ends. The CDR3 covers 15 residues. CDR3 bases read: TGTGCCAGCAGCTTATTAACGTCAGGGGGGGAGACC. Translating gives CASSLLTSGGET. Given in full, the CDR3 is CASSLLTSGGETQYF.

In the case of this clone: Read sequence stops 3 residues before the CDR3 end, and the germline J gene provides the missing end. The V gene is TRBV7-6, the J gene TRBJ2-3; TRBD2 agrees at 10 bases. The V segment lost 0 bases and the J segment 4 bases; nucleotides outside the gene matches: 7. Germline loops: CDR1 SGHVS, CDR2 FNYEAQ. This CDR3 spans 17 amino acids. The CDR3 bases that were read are TGTGCCAGCAGCTTAGCGAGGCTAGCGGGAGTTCCAGATACG. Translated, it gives CASSLARLAGVPDT. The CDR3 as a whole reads CASSLARLAGVPDTQYF.

CDR3 DNA, as far as it was read: TGTGCCTGCGGACAGTCAACTAATGAAAAA. It encodes CACGQSTNEK. The whole CDR3 protein is CACGQSTNEKLFF. The chain is built from TRBV30 and TRBJ1-4, with a tentative D call TRBD1 (6 bases). The sequence runs out 3 residues before the end of the CDR3; the remainder is reconstructed from the germline J gene. The CDR3 extends over 13 amino acids. V was cut by 6 bases and J by 0 bases, with 8 bases left in between. Germline V lookup: CDR1 GTSNPN, CDR2 SVGIG (reference sequence).

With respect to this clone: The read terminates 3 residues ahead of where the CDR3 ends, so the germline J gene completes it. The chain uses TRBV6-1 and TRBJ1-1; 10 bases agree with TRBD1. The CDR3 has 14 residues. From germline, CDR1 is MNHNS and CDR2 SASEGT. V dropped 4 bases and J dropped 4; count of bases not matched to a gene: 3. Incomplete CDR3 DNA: TGTGCCAGCAGTGGGACAGGGGGGGTCACTGAA. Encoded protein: CASSGTGGVTE. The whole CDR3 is CASSGTGGVTEAFF.

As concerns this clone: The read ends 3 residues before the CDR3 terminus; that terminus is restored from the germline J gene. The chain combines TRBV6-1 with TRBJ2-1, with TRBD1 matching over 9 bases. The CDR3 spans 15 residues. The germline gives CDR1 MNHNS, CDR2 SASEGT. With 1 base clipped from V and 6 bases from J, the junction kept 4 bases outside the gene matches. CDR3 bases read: TGTGCCAGCAGTGAAGAGGGACAGGGATCCAATGAG. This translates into CASSEEGQGSNE. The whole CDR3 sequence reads CASSEEGQGSNEQFF.

CDR3 bases read: TGTGCCAGTAGTAGCCCGGGACAGGGTTATGGC. This translates into CASSSPGQGYG. The whole CDR3 protein is CASSSPGQGYGYTF. J is TRBJ1-2 and V is TRBV19; 9 bases fit TRBD1. From the germline J gene comes the end of the CDR3, since the read stops 3 residues before it. The CDR3 covers 14 residues. V lost 4 bases and J lost 5; bases outside the gene matches: 5. Germline lookup yields CDR1 LNHDA and CDR2 SQIVND (reference sequence).

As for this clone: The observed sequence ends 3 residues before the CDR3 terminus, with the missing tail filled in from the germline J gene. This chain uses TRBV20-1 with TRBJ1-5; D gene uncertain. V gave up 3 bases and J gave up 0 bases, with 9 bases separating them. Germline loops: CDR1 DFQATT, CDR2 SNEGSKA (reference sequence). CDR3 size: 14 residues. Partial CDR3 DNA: TGCAGTGCTAGGTGGACTGATAGCAATCAGCCC. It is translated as CSARWTDSNQP. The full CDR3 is CSARWTDSNQPQHF.